This T cell receptor beta chain derives from a study of monozygotic twins with inflammatory bowel disease. UMIs that included a 6-nucleotide sample barcode were added by template switching, which took place during cDNA synthesis. TCRdb reworked the 5' RACE reads into one entry per CDR3 protein, no DNA. Its clone listing holds some 300,000 distinct CDR3 sequences. The CDR3 runs to 11 residues. The germline V gene encodes CDR1 SGHRS and CDR2 YFSETQ. This chain links TRBV5-1 with TRBJ2-7. Sequenced sample: blood. The receptor was isolated from a human donor with ulcerative colitis or Crohn's disease, or a healthy co-twin of an affected twin (not recorded which). CDR3 sequence: CASRQDYEQYF.